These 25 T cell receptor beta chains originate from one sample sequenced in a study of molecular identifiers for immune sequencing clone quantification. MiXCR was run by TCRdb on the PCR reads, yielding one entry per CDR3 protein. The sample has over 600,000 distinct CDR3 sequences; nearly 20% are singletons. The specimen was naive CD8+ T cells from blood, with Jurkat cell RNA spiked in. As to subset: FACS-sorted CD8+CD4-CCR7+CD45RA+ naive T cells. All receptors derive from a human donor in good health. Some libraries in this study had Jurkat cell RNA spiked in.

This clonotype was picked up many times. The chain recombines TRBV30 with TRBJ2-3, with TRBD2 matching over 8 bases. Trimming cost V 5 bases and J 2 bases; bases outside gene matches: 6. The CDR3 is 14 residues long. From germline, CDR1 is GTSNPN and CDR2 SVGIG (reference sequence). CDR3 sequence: CAWAIAGLTDTQYF. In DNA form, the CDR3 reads TGTGCCTGGGCAATAGCGGGGCTCACAGATACGCAGTATTTT.

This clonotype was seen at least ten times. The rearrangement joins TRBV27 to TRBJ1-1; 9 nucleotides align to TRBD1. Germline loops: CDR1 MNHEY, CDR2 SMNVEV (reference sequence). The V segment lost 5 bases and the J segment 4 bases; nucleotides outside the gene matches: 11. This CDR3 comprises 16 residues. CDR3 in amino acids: CASSTRDRAFATEAFF. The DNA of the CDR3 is TGTGCCAGCAGTACCCGGGACAGGGCATTCGCCACTGAAGCTTTCTTT.

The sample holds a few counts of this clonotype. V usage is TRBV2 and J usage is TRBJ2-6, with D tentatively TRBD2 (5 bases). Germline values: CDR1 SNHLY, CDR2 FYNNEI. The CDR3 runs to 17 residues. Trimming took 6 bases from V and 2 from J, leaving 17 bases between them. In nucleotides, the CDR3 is TGTGCCAGCAGGGTAGTCGGGGATTCTGCTGGGGCCAACGTCCTGACTTTC. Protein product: CASRVVGDSAGANVLTF.

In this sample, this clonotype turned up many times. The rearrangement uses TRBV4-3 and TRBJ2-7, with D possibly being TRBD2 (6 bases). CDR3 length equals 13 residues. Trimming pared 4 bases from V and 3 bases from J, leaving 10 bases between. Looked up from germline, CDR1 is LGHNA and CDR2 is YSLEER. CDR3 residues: CASSPWRGYEQYF. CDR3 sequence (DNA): TGCGCCAGCAGCCCATGGCGGGGCTACGAGCAGTACTTC.

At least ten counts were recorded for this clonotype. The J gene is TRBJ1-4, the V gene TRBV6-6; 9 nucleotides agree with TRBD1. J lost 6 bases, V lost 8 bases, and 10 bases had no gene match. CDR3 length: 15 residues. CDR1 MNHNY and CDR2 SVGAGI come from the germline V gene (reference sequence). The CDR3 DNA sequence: TGTGCCAGCGGAGGACAGACAGGGGGGCATGAAAAACTGTTTTTT. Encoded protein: CASGGQTGGHEKLFF.

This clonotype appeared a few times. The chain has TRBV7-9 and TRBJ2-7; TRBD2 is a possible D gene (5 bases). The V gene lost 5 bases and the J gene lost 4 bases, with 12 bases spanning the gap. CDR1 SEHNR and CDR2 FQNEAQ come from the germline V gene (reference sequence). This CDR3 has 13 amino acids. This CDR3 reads CASSPKERYEQYF. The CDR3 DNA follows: TGTGCCAGCAGCCCAAAGGAGCGGTACGAGCAGTACTTC.

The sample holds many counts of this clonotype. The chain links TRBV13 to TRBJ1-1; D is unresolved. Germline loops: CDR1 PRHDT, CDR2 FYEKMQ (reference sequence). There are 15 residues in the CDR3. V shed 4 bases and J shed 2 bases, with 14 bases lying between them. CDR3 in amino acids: CASSSTNGPNTEAFF. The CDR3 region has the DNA TGTGCCAGCAGCTCTACAAACGGACCTAACACTGAAGCTTTCTTT.

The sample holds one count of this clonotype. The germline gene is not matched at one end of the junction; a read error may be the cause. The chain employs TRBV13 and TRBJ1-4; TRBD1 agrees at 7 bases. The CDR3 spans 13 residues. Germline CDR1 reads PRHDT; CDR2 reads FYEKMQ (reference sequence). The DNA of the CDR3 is TGTGCCAGCAGCCCAGGACAGGCGGAAAAACTGCTTTTT. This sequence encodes CASSPGQAEKLLF.

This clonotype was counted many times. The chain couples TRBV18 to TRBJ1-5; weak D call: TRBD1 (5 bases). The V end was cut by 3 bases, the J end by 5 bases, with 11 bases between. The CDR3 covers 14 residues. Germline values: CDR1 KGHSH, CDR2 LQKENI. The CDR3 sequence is CASSPQGSYQPQHF. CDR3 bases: TGTGCCAGCTCACCGCAGGGATCTTATCAGCCCCAGCATTTT. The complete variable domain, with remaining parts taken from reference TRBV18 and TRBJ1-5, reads NAGVMQNPRHLVRRRGQEARLRCSPMKGHSHVYWYRQLPEEGLKFMVYLQKENIIDESGMPKERFSAEFPKEGPSILRIQQVVRGDSAAYFCASSPQGSYQPQHFGDGTRLSIL.

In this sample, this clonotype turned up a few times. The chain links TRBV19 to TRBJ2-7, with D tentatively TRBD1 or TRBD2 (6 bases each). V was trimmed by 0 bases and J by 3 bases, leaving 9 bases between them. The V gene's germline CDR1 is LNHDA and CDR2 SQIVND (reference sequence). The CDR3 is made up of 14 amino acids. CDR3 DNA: TGTGCCAGTAGTATAGATGAGGGGGGCTACGAGCAGTACTTC. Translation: CASSIDEGGYEQYF.

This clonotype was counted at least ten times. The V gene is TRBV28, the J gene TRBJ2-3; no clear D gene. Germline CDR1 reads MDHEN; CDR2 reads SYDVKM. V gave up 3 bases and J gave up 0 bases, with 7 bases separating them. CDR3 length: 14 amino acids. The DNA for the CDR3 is TGTGCCAGCAGTTTGGGTAGCAGCACAGATACGCAGTATTTT. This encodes CASSLGSSTDTQYF.

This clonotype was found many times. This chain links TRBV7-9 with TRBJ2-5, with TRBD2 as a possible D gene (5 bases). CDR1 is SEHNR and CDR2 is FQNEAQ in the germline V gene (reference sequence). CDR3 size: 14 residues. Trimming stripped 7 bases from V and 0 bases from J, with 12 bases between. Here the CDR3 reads CASNSRGYQETQYF. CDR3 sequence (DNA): TGTGCCAGCAACTCCCGGGGATACCAAGAGACCCAGTACTTC.

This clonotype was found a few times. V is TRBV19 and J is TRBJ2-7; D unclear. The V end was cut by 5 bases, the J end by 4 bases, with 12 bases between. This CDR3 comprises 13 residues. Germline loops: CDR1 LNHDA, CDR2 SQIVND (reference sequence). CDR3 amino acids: CASSLTDLYEQYF. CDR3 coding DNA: TGTGCCAGTAGTCTCACAGACCTGTACGAGCAGTACTTC. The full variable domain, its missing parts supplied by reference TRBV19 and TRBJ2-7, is DGGITQSPKYLFRKEGQNVTLSCEQNLNHDAMYWYRQDPGQGLRLIYYSQIVNDFQKGDIAEGYSVSREKKESFPLTVTSAQKNPTAFYLCASSLTDLYEQYFGPGTRLTVT.

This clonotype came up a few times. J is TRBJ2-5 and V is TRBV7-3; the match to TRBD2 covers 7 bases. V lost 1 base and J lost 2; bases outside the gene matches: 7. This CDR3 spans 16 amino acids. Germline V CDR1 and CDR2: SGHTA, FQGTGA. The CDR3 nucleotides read TGTGCCAGCAGCTTAATAAGCGCTAGCGGACAAGAGACCCAGTACTTC. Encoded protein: CASSLISASGQETQYF.

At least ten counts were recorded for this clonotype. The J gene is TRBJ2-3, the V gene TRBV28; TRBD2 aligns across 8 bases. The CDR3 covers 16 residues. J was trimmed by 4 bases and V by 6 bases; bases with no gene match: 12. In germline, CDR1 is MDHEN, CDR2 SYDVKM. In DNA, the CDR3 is TGTGCCAGCAGGGATACAGCGGGAGTGGTGGCAGATACGCAGTATTTT. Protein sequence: CASRDTAGVVADTQYF.

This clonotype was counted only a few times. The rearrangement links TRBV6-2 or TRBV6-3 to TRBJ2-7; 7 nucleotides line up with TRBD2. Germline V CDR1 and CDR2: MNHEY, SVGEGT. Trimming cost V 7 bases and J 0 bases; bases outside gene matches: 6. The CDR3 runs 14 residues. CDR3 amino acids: CASTGLGASYEQYF. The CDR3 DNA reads TGTGCCAGCACCGGACTAGGGGCCTCCTACGAGCAGTACTTC.

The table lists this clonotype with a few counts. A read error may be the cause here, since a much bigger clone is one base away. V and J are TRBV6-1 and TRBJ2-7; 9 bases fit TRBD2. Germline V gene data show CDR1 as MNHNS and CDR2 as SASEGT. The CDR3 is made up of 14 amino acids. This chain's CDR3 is CTSSEPSGAYEQYF. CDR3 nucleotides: TGTACCAGCAGTGAACCTAGCGGGGCCTACGAGCAGTACTTC.

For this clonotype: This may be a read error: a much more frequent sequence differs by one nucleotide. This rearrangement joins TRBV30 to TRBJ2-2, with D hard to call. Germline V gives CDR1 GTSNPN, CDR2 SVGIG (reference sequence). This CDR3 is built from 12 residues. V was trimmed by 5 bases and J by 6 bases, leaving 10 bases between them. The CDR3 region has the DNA TGTGCCTGGGGTATGACTCCCGGGGAGCTGTTTTTT. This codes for CAWGMTPGELFF.

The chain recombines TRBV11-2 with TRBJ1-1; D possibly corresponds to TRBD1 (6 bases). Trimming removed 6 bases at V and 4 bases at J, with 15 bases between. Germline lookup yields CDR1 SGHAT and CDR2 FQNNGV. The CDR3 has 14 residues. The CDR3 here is CASRGAGEVTEAFF. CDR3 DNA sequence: TGTGCCAGCAGGGGGGCAGGGGAGGTCACTGAAGCTTTCTTT.

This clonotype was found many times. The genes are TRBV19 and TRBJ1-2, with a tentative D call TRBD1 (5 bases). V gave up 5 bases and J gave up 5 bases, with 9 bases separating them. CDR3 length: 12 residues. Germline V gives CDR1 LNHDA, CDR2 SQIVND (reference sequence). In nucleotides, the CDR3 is TGTGCCAGTAGTCGGGACGGATATGGCTACACCTTC. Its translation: CASSRDGYGYTF. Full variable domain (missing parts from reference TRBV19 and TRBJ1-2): DGGITQSPKYLFRKEGQNVTLSCEQNLNHDAMYWYRQDPGQGLRLIYYSQIVNDFQKGDIAEGYSVSREKKESFPLTVTSAQKNPTAFYLCASSRDGYGYTFGSGTRLTVV.

The CDR3 is CASNSLDFTKNIQYF. CDR3 in DNA: TGTGCCAGCAATTCCCTAGATTTTACAAAAAACATTCAGTACTTC. The chain has TRBV6-2 or TRBV6-3 and TRBJ2-4; D uncertain. The CDR3 length is 15 residues. The V end was cut by 7 bases, the J end by 4 bases, with 17 bases between. Germline V gives CDR1 MNHEY, CDR2 SVGEGT.

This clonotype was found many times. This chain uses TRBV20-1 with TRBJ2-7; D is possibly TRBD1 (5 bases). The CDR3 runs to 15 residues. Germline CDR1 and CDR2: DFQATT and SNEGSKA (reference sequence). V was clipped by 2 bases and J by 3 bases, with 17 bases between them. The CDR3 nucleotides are TGCAGTGCTAGAACACAGAAAGGGGCTTTCTACGAGCAGTACTTC. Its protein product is CSARTQKGAFYEQYF.

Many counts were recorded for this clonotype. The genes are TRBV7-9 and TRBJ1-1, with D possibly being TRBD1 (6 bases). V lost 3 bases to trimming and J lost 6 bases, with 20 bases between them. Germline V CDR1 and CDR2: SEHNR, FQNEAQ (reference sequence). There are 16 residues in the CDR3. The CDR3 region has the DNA TGTGCCAGCAGCTTCTCTCAGGACTTGTGGGGGCCTGAAGCTTTCTTT. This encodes CASSFSQDLWGPEAFF.

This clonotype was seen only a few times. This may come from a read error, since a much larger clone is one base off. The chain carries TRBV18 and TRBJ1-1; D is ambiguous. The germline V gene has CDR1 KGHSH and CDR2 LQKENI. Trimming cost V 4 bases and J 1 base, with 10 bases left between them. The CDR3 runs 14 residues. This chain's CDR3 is CASSHISRNTEAFF. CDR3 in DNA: TGTGCCAGCTCACACATTTCCAGGAACACTGAAGCTTTCTTT. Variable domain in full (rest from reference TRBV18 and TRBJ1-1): NAGVMQNPRHLVRRRGQEARLRCSPMKGHSHVYWYRQLPEEGLKFMVYLQKENIIDESGMPKERFSAEFPKEGPSILRIQQVVRGDSAAYFCASSHISRNTEAFFGQGTRLTVV.

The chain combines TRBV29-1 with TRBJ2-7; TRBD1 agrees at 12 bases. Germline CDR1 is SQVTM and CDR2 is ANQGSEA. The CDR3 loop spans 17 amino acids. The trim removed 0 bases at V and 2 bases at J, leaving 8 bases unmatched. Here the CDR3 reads CSVEELGQGAYPYEQYF. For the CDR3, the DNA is TGCAGCGTTGAAGAACTGGGACAGGGGGCATACCCCTACGAGCAGTACTTC.